What follows are 22 T cell receptor beta chains derived from one specimen sequenced in a study of glioma-infiltrating T cells (dated by TCRdb to 2016 to 2017). Instrument on record: Illumina MiSeq. The iRepertoire nested amplicon-rescue multiplex PCR (arm-PCR) platform was used to amplify TCR alpha and beta CDR3 regions from RNA. The raw public data were reprocessed by TCRdb itself: fastp quality trimming at Q25, MiXCR clonotype calling, in-frame beta chains only. Each CDR3 protein appears once, grouped with its most common genes and DNA. In all, the sample holds about 3,900 distinct CDR3 sequences, and about a third of those were seen once. The ten top clones hold about 25% of the sample. Sequencing input: glioma tissue, nonneoplastic brain tissue, or PBMCs (not recorded which). These receptors were taken from a human donor with low-grade glioma or glioblastoma, undergoing nonglioma brain surgery, or in good health (not recorded which).

This clonotype was found many times. This chain connects TRBV2 to TRBJ2-7; D might be TRBD1 (5 bases). The V and J ends lost 2 bases and 1 base respectively, with 6 bases between them. Germline V gives CDR1 SNHLY, CDR2 FYNNEI. The CDR3 spans 13 residues. The CDR3 DNA sequence: TGTGCCAGCAGTGAAACAGGTTCCTACGAGCAGTACTTC. Its translation: CASSETGSYEQYF.

This clonotype has a count of ten or more. The CDR3 nucleotides read TGTGCCAGCAGTGAAGCAGGAGAGCCCCTGCAGACCCAGTACTTC. Protein: CASSEAGEPLQTQYF. The genes are TRBV2 and TRBJ2-5; D not certain. This CDR3 has 15 amino acids. Germline V CDR1 and CDR2: SNHLY, FYNNEI. V was shortened by 0 bases and J by 6 bases, with 14 bases between the two germline ends.

This clonotype is medium-sized within its sample. The CDR3, as DNA: TGTGCCAGCAGTTCCGGATTCGCCAGCAATCAGCCCCAGCATTTT. It is translated as CASSSGFASNQPQHF. V is TRBV6-1 and J is TRBJ1-5; D gene uncertain. The V end lost 5 bases, the J end lost 1 base, and 12 bases lay between the germline ends. This CDR3 contains 15 residues. Germline CDR1 reads MNHNS; CDR2 reads SASEGT.

This clonotype was counted at least ten times. This rearrangement joins TRBV6-1 to TRBJ2-7; 7 bases are a match to TRBD1. Germline values: CDR1 MNHNS, CDR2 SASEGT. CDR3 length: 14 residues. J gave up 3 bases and V 7 bases, and 9 bases lay outside the gene matches. The CDR3 coding sequence is TGTGCCAGCAAATACAGGGGCCATCTCTACGAGCAGTACTTC. It encodes CASKYRGHLYEQYF.

The sample holds one count of this clonotype. The chain joins TRBV4-2 to TRBJ1-3; no clear D. Germline lookup yields CDR1 LGHNA and CDR2 YNFKEQ. The CDR3 is made up of 15 amino acids. With 7 bases removed from V and 0 bases from J, the gap between germline ends came to 13 bases. Here the CDR3 DNA reads TGTGCCAGCATCACCTCCCCAAACTCTGGAAACACCATATATTTT. This codes for CASITSPNSGNTIYF.

Concerning this clonotype itself: A junction boundary mismatches the germline segment, possibly from a read error. The rearrangement joins TRBV7-7 to TRBJ2-2, with 8 bases fitting TRBD1. CDR3 length equals 15 residues. Germline V CDR1 and CDR2: SSHAT, FNYEAQ (reference sequence). CDR3 loop: CASSLAQGANGELFF. The CDR3 DNA is TGTGCTAGCAGCTTAGCGCAGGGGGCCAACGGGGAGCTGTTTTTT.

The rearrangement uses TRBV29-1 and TRBJ1-2; D might be TRBD1 (5 bases). V lost 4 bases and J 3 bases, leaving 12 bases between the germline ends. Germline loops: CDR1 SQVTM, CDR2 ANQGSEA. The CDR3 spans 13 residues. CDR3 bases: TGCAGCGTTGGTAGGGGTAGGGACTATGGCTACACCTTC. This sequence encodes CSVGRGRDYGYTF.

The chain carries TRBV4-1 and TRBJ2-7; D is unclear. Germline V lookup: CDR1 MGHRA, CDR2 YSYEKL. The CDR3 totals 17 residues. DNA of the CDR3: TGCGTTAGCAGCCAAGAAGGTTTCGGGTTTGACTTCTACGAGCAGTACTTC. It translates to CVSSQEGFGFDFYEQYF.

This clonotype has a count of ten or more. CDR3 residues: CASSLDHNSYNEQFF. CDR3 nucleotides: TGTGCCAGCAGCTTAGATCACAACTCCTACAATGAGCAGTTCTTC. The chain combines TRBV7-6 with TRBJ2-1; D is ambiguous. The V end was cut by 1 base, the J end by 0 bases, with 7 bases between. The CDR3 is 15 amino acids. Per the germline V gene, CDR1 is SGHVS and CDR2 is FNYEAQ. The full variable domain, rest sourced from reference TRBV7-6 and TRBJ2-1, is GAGVSQSPRYKVTKRGQDVALRCDPISGHVSLYWYRQALGQGPEFLTYFNYEAQQDKSGLPNDRFSAERPEGSISTLTIQRTEQRDSAMYRCASSLDHNSYNEQFFGPGTRLTVL.

Note on this clonotype: A much larger clone is a single base away; this may be a read error. This chain uses TRBV12-3 or TRBV12-4 with TRBJ2-2, with D possibly matching TRBD2 (5 bases). CDR3 length: 11 residues. DNA for the CDR3: TGTGCCAGCAGCTCGTACGGGGAGCTGTCTTTT. Residues: CASSSYGELSF.

Within the sample, this clonotype is medium-sized. This chain links TRBV20-1 with TRBJ1-1, with D perhaps matching TRBD1 (5 bases). Looked up from germline, CDR1 is DFQATT and CDR2 is SNEGSKA (reference sequence). The ends were cut back, 4 bases at V and 8 bases at J, with 14 bases in the middle. This CDR3 region has 12 residues. CDR3 coding DNA: TGCAGTGCTATCGTCCAGGGAGCGGAAGCTTTCTTT. Translating it yields CSAIVQGAEAFF.

This clonotype was observed a handful of times. J is TRBJ2-5 and V is TRBV11-3; 10 bases fit TRBD1. CDR1 is SGHNT, CDR2 YENEEA, per germline. The ends lost 6 bases at V and 3 bases at J; junction bases unmatched: 4. The CDR3 has 14 amino acids. CDR3 in DNA: TGTGCCAGCAGTTCCGGGACAGGGGAAGAGACCCAGTACTTC. The encoded protein is CASSSGTGEETQYF.

This clonotype was seen ten or more times. The rearrangement uses TRBV18 and TRBJ1-5, with 7 nucleotides matching TRBD1. From germline, CDR1 is KGHSH and CDR2 LQKENI. The ends lost 2 bases at V and 7 bases at J; junction bases unmatched: 8. The CDR3 loop spans 15 amino acids. CDR3 residues: CASSPNDREGQPQHF. CDR3 coding DNA: TGTGCCAGCTCACCAAACGACAGGGAGGGGCAGCCCCAGCATTTT.

V gene TRBV27 combines with J gene TRBJ2-6; 8 bases fit TRBD1. The germline V gene has CDR1 MNHEY and CDR2 SMNVEV (reference sequence). The CDR3 covers 18 residues. With 4 bases clipped from V and 4 bases from J, the junction kept 12 bases outside the gene matches. CDR3 protein: CASSSIAGGTRGANVLTF. As DNA, the CDR3 is TGTGCCAGCAGTTCCATCGCAGGGGGCACGAGAGGGGCCAACGTCCTGACTTTC.

This clonotype was counted ten times or more. The genes are TRBV7-2 and TRBJ1-5, with D possibly being TRBD1 (6 bases). The length of the CDR3 is 15 residues. Per germline, CDR1 SGHTA and CDR2 FQGNSA. V lost 1 base and J lost 7, with 14 bases in between. As DNA, the CDR3 is TGTGCCAGCAGCTTAGACTTGGGGGCGGGCCAGCCCCAGCATTTT. Its protein is CASSLDLGAGQPQHF.

At least ten counts were recorded for this clonotype. This chain connects TRBV20-1 to TRBJ2-5, with D perhaps TRBD2 (6 bases). Germline-derived CDR1 and CDR2 are DFQATT and SNEGSKA (reference sequence). The CDR3 is made up of 14 amino acids. V was clipped by 7 bases and J by 1 base, with 16 bases between them. The CDR3 DNA is TGCAGTGTTGCCCTGGGACTGCCCCAAGAGACCCAGTACTTC. Translation: CSVALGLPQETQYF.

This clonotype was recorded many times. The chain has TRBV5-1 and TRBJ2-3; 8 bases line up with TRBD2. Germline-derived CDR1 and CDR2 are SGHRS and YFSETQ. J was trimmed by 0 bases and V by 2 bases; bases with no gene match: 2. This CDR3 contains 15 residues. DNA for the CDR3: TGCGCCAGCAGCTTAAGCGGGGGTAGCACAGATACGCAGTATTTT. Translation: CASSLSGGSTDTQYF.

Worth noting for this clonotype: The junction differs from germline at one of its ends, possibly a read error. The chain joins TRBV6-2 or TRBV6-3 to TRBJ1-2, with D unclear. The length of the CDR3 is 14 residues. Germline values: CDR1 MNHEY, CDR2 SVGEGT. The CDR3 reads CASSYITNRSGYNF. The DNA of the CDR3 is TGTGCCAGCAGTTACATTACCAACCGTTCAGGCTACAACTTC.

The table lists this clonotype with many counts. The rearrangement links TRBV7-3 to TRBJ2-3; D gene ambiguous. In germline, CDR1 is SGHTA, CDR2 FQGTGA. CDR3 size: 15 residues. Trimming stripped 2 bases from V and 2 bases from J, with 11 bases between. CDR3 residues: CASSLGSLNTDTQYF. The CDR3 DNA reads TGTGCCAGCAGCTTAGGTTCCCTCAACACAGATACGCAGTATTTT.

Many counts were recorded for this clonotype. The chain joins TRBV3-1 to TRBJ2-5, with a tentative D call TRBD2 (5 bases). CDR3 length equals 14 residues. Germline V lookup: CDR1 LGHDT, CDR2 YNNKEL (reference sequence). V was trimmed by 1 base and J by 6 bases, leaving 12 bases between them. CDR3 nucleotide sequence: TGTGCCAGCAGCCAAGGAGGGCCACATCAGACCCAGTACTTC. It codes for CASSQGGPHQTQYF.

In regard to this clonotype: This sequence may be a read error, since a much larger clone differs from it by one base. The chain links TRBV12-3 or TRBV12-4 to TRBJ2-7; TRBD2 might be the D (6 bases). Trimming took off 6 bases at V and 2 bases at J, with 20 bases between the two ends. The CDR3 runs 16 residues. The CDR3 spells CASSLRTRGITYEQYF. CDR3 DNA: TGTGCCAGCAGCTTAAGAACGCGGGGAATTACCTACGAGCAGTACTTC.

This clonotype was seen a handful of times. The V call is TRBV5-6, the J call TRBJ2-4; D not certain. V was trimmed by 2 bases and J by 7 bases, leaving 4 bases between them. CDR1 and CDR2 (germline): SGHDT, YYEEEE. The CDR3 extends over 11 amino acids. This CDR3 is CASSLRNIQYF. DNA for the CDR3: TGTGCCAGCAGCTTACGGAACATTCAGTACTTC. Full variable domain (outside the CDR3, taken from reference TRBV5-6 and TRBJ2-4): DAGVTQSPTHLIKTRGQQVTLRCSPKSGHDTVSWYQQALGQGPQFIFQYYEEEERQRGNFPDRFSGHQFPNYSSELNVNALLLGDSALYLCASSLRNIQYFGAGTRLSVL.